This T cell receptor (beta chain) was profiled in a study of T cell clones after liver transplantation. The wider study: Without induction therapy, subjects received standard immunosuppression until 12-24 months post-transplant.

Profiling relied on immunoSEQ multiplex PCR, and the TCRdb table lists in-frame clones only, not all of them. The profile shows approximately 26,000 clones, about 70% of them singletons. Thawed unstimulated PBMCs were FACS-sorted by CD3, CD4 and CD8 into two populations. This CDR3 is built from 17 residues. Trimming left V 2 bases short and J 2 bases short, with 15 bases between. CDR1 is SGHNT, CDR2 YENEEA, per germline. The chain carries TRBV11-3 and TRBJ2-2; D call uncertain. Sequencing was performed on CD4+ T cells from blood, taken before liver transplant. This sequence was found in a human donor who received a liver transplant. The CDR3 DNA reads TGTGCCAGCAGCTTAAATCTGGCGGCCTTAAACACCGGGGAGCTGTTTTTT. Its protein is CASSLNLAALNTGELFF.